This T cell receptor beta chain came from a study of immune characterization of retroperitoneal liposarcoma. TCRdb re-derived calls from the PCR reads in MiXCR, one entry per CDR3 protein. The sample has around 19,000 distinct CDR3 sequences, 37% seen once. Sequencing input: blood. The TCR originated in a male donor with retroperitoneal liposarcoma.

DNA of the CDR3: TGTGCCAGCAGTTTTGGACAGAACTACGAGCAGTACTTC. Protein product: CASSFGQNYEQYF. The chain has TRBV27 and TRBJ2-7; a weak D match, TRBD1 (6 bases). V dropped 3 bases and J dropped 3 bases, with 9 bases sitting between them. This CDR3 is built from 13 residues. CDR1 MNHEY and CDR2 SMNVEV come from the germline V gene (reference sequence).